These 28 T cell receptor beta chains were all obtained from the same sample, sequenced in a study of Ad26.COV2.S vaccination and SARS-CoV-2 variants. This sample's treatment: some 20 received Ad26.COV2.S at low or high dose, single or two shots; roughly five received placebo; per-sample allocation not given. After the first vaccine or placebo injection, samples were drawn on day 63. Generated by immunoSEQ multiplex PCR, the TCRdb table keeps only in-frame clones and is missing some. Of some 290,000 clones in the sample, about 85% were seen once. This specimen consisted of peripheral blood, obtained in a trial of Ad26.COV2.S vaccine versus placebo. The receptor source for this set is a person aged 18-60 years who received the Ad26.COV2.S COVID-19 vaccine or a placebo.

The chain couples TRBV6-5 to TRBJ2-2, with 7 bases aligning to TRBD1. J gave up 2 bases and V 5 bases, and 2 bases lay outside the gene matches. This CDR3 is built from 14 residues. Germline V gene sequence: CDR1 MNHEY, CDR2 SVGAGI. CDR3 loop: CASSRQGNTGELFF. The CDR3 nucleotides are TGTGCCAGCAGTCGACAGGGAAACACCGGGGAGCTGTTTTTT.

The genes are TRBV5-1 and TRBJ2-3; 8 bases fit TRBD2. Germline trimming cut 5 bases from V and 0 bases from J; bases unmatched to any gene: 8. Germline values: CDR1 SGHRS, CDR2 YFSETQ. CDR3 length: 16 amino acids. CDR3 DNA sequence: TGCGCCAGCAGGGATACAGGCGGGGGGAGCACAGATACGCAGTATTTT. Its protein product is CASRDTGGGSTDTQYF.

This clone appeared a single time. J is TRBJ2-3 and V is TRBV10-3, with 7 bases lining up with TRBD1. The CDR3 has 14 residues. Germline CDR1 is ENHRY and CDR2 is SYGVKD. The V gene end was trimmed by 6 bases and the J gene end by 5 bases; junction bases not matched to a gene: 8. The CDR3 region is CAIRETGSVDTQYF. The CDR3 nucleotides read TGTGCCATCAGAGAGACAGGGTCTGTAGATACGCAGTATTTT.

The chain uses TRBV5-1 and TRBJ2-5; D assignment may be TRBD1 or TRBD2 (6 bases each). Germline CDR1 SGHRS, CDR2 YFSETQ. This CDR3 spans 15 amino acids. Trimming left V 0 bases short and J 4 bases short, with 13 bases between. The CDR3 DNA follows: TGCGCCAGCAGCTTGGCCGGGGGCCCCCCAGAGACCCAGTACTTC. Amino acid sequence: CASSLAGGPPETQYF. Full variable domain (rest looked up from reference TRBV5-1 and TRBJ2-5): KAGVTQTPRYLIKTRGQQVTLSCSPISGHRSVSWYQQTPGQGLQFLFEYFSETQRNKGNFPGRFSGRQFSNSRSEMNVSTLELGDSALYLCASSLAGGPPETQYFGPGTRLLVL.

This chain uses TRBV30 with TRBJ1-6; D call uncertain. This CDR3 spans 15 amino acids. Trimming shortened V by 5 bases and J by 1 base, and 12 bases separated the two germline ends. Germline V gene lookup returns CDR1 GTSNPN and CDR2 SVGIG (reference sequence). The CDR3, as DNA: TGTGCCTGGGGCACACTTCTATCCTATAATTCACCCCTCCACTTT. It specifies CAWGTLLSYNSPLHF.

V usage is TRBV11-1 and J usage is TRBJ2-7; D is unresolved. This CDR3 spans 11 amino acids. The V end was cut by 5 bases, the J end by 6 bases, with 8 bases between. In germline, CDR1 is SGHAT, CDR2 FQDESV (reference sequence). This CDR3 is CASSHLGEQYF. In nucleotides, the CDR3 is TGTGCCAGCAGCCACCTCGGCGAGCAGTACTTC. The whole variable domain, remainder taken from reference TRBV11-1 and TRBJ2-7, is EAEVAQSPRYKITEKSQAVAFWCDPISGHATLYWYRQILGQGPELLVQFQDESVVDDSQLPKDRFSAERLKGVDSTLKIQPAELGDSAMYLCASSHLGEQYFGPGTRLTVT.

V and J are TRBV11-2 and TRBJ1-1, with TRBD1 matching over 7 bases. The V and J ends lost 5 bases and 0 bases, in that order; junction bases with no gene match: 6. Per germline, CDR1 SGHAT and CDR2 FQNNGV. The CDR3 totals 15 residues. For the CDR3, the DNA is TGTGCCAGCAGCCTACCGGGACAGCTGAACACTGAAGCTTTCTTT. This sequence encodes CASSLPGQLNTEAFF.

The J gene is TRBJ2-7, the V gene TRBV6-5; 7 bases are shared with TRBD2. The CDR3 extends over 13 amino acids. V lost 9 bases and J lost 3; bases outside the gene matches: 8. The germline CDR1 and CDR2 sequences are MNHEY and SVGAGI. The CDR3 sequence: CASAVGGIYEQYF. The CDR3 DNA reads as TGTGCCAGTGCCGTGGGGGGGATCTACGAGCAGTACTTC.

The CDR3 loop is CAGGASIGTEAFF. Here the CDR3 DNA reads TGTGCCGGGGGAGCCTCCATAGGCACTGAAGCTTTCTTT. This sequence joins TRBV19 and TRBJ1-1; maybe TRBD1 (5 bases). This CDR3 spans 13 amino acids. Germline CDR1 and CDR2: LNHDA and SQIVND (reference sequence). V was pared by 11 bases and J by 4 bases, with 17 bases between.

This sequence joins TRBV5-3 and TRBJ2-5; D uncertain. TRBV5-3 carries the ORF label, with uncertain function. V was cut by 2 bases and J by 1 base, with 9 bases left in between. The CDR3 covers 14 residues. In DNA form, the CDR3 reads TGTGCCAGAAGCTTTACAGTTATCCAAGAGACCCAGTACTTC. This codes for CARSFTVIQETQYF.

This chain links TRBV9 with TRBJ2-2; D remains ambiguous. Germline CDR1 reads SGDLS; CDR2 reads YYNGEE. V was pared by 3 bases and J by 1 base, with 7 bases between. CDR3 size: 14 residues. CDR3 bases: TGTGCCAGCAGCGCACGTCTGAACACCGGGGAGCTGTTTTTT. It yields the protein CASSARLNTGELFF. Variable domain in full (rest from reference TRBV9 and TRBJ2-2): DSGVTQTPKHLITATGQRVTLRCSPRSGDLSVYWYQQSLDQGLQFLIQYYNGEERAKGNILERFSAQQFPDLHSELNLSSLELGDSALYFCASSARLNTGELFFGEGSRLTVL.

The chain recombines TRBV10-3 with TRBJ1-3, with D maybe TRBD1 (5 bases). Germline CDR1 is ENHRY and CDR2 is SYGVKD. The CDR3 consists of 20 residues. The V end was cut by 6 bases, the J end by 1 base, with 28 bases between. Written as DNA, the CDR3 is TGTGCCATCAGCGACCCGACCCACACCCGGGACGGAGAATCTGGAAACACCATATATTTT. Translating it yields CAISDPTHTRDGESGNTIYF.

The chain has TRBV6-1 and TRBJ1-4, with a weak D call TRBD1 (5 bases). V lost 1 base and J 3 bases, leaving 9 bases between the germline ends. This CDR3 is built from 15 residues. Germline V lookup: CDR1 MNHNS, CDR2 SASEGT. CDR3: CASSEVAGSNEKLFF. The CDR3 bases are TGTGCCAGCAGTGAAGTTGCAGGGTCTAATGAAAAACTGTTTTTT.

The CDR3 region has the DNA TGTGCCAGCAGCCGGGGACTAGCGGATTCAGATACGCAGTATTTT. Translation: CASSRGLADSDTQYF. The J gene is TRBJ2-3, the V gene TRBV11-2; 11 positions agree with TRBD2. After removal of 5 bases from V and 4 bases from J, the junction contained 5 bases not matched to a gene. The germline V gene has CDR1 SGHAT and CDR2 FQNNGV. The CDR3 extends over 15 amino acids.

This chain connects TRBV3-1 (or the pseudogene TRBV3-2) to TRBJ1-3, with TRBD1 matching over 9 bases. The CDR3 consists of 15 residues. Germline trimming cut 6 bases from V and 4 bases from J; bases unmatched to any gene: 7. Germline values: CDR1 LGHDT, CDR2 YNNKEL (reference sequence). The CDR3 DNA is TGTGCCAGCAGAGATACCGGGACAGGGGGAAACACCATATATTTT. Translating it yields CASRDTGTGGNTIYF.

The J gene is TRBJ2-7, the V gene TRBV28, with D perhaps matching TRBD2 (6 bases). CDR3 length: 14 residues. The germline CDR1 and CDR2 sequences are MDHEN and SYDVKM. Trimming took off 2 bases at V and 9 bases at J, with 17 bases between the two ends. For the CDR3, the DNA is TGTGCCAGCAGTTTACGCACCCACGGGGGAGGGCAGTACTTC. Residues: CASSLRTHGGGQYF. The full variable domain, its missing parts supplied by reference TRBV28 and TRBJ2-7, is DVKVTQSSRYLVKRTGEKVFLECVQDMDHENMFWYRQDPGLGLRLIYFSYDVKMKEKGDIPEGYSVSREKKERFSLILESASTNQTSMYLCASSLRTHGGGQYFGPGTRLTVT.

This chain uses TRBV3-1 (or the pseudogene TRBV3-2) with TRBJ2-6; no clear D gene. Germline V gene data show CDR1 as LGHDT and CDR2 as YNNKEL (reference sequence). Trimming stripped 7 bases from V and 4 bases from J, with 5 bases between. The CDR3 length is 12 residues. The CDR3 DNA follows: TGTGCCAGCATTTCCGGGGCCAACGTCCTGACTTTC. Translation gives CASISGANVLTF.

The chain employs TRBV7-6 and TRBJ2-1, with TRBD2 as a possible D gene (6 bases). This CDR3 is built from 16 residues. V shed 5 bases and J shed 7 bases, with 21 bases lying between them. The germline CDR1 and CDR2 sequences are SGHVS and FNYEAQ. The CDR3 region is CASSTLPGSKGNEQFF. CDR3 nucleotide sequence: TGTGCCAGCAGCACATTACCCGGGAGCAAGGGAAATGAGCAGTTCTTC.

This chain uses TRBV19 with TRBJ2-3, with 11 bases that match TRBD2. CDR1 is LNHDA, CDR2 SQIVND, per germline (reference sequence). This CDR3 is 15 amino acids long. Trimming took 6 bases from V and 11 from J; bases not matched to a gene: 13. As DNA, the CDR3 is TGTGCCAGTAGCATTACTAGCGGGGGACCTAATGAGCAGTATTTT. Amino acids: CASSITSGGPNEQYF.

V is TRBV19 and J is TRBJ1-2; D unresolved. Germline CDR1 reads LNHDA; CDR2 reads SQIVND (reference sequence). The V end was cut by 6 bases, the J end by 2 bases, with 10 bases between. There are 13 residues in the CDR3. The CDR3 reads CASRGPSNYGYTF. Here the CDR3 DNA reads TGTGCCAGTAGGGGTCCATCCAACTATGGCTACACCTTC.

The rearrangement joins TRBV23-1 to TRBJ1-5; unclear D gene. TRBV23-1 counts as an open reading frame of uncertain function. The CDR3 has 13 residues. V lost 2 bases to trimming and J lost 2 bases, with 4 bases between them. The CDR3 sequence is CASSQQGNQPQHF. The CDR3, as DNA: TGCGCCAGCAGTCAACAGGGCAATCAGCCCCAGCATTTT.

This chain joins TRBV6-4 and TRBJ2-7; D remains ambiguous. V was trimmed by 11 bases and J by 6 bases, leaving 8 bases between them. The CDR3 has 9 residues. In germline, CDR1 is MRHNA, CDR2 SNTAGT. The CDR3, as DNA: TGTGCCGGATTTGTCGAGCAGTACTTC. It encodes CAGFVEQYF.

The V call is TRBV5-1, the J call TRBJ1-2, with a tentative D call TRBD1 (6 bases). The CDR3 is 16 residues long. V was pared by 0 bases and J by 5 bases, with 17 bases between. Germline V gene sequence: CDR1 SGHRS, CDR2 YFSETQ. The CDR3 coding sequence is TGCGCCAGCAGCTTGGAGGTTCCAGGGGAGAGGTATGGCTACACCTTC. Protein sequence: CASSLEVPGERYGYTF.

V is TRBV29-1 and J is TRBJ1-1; the D gene is possibly TRBD1 (5 bases). V lost 5 bases, J lost 9 bases, and 13 bases lay in between. This CDR3 spans 11 amino acids. CDR1 is SQVTM, CDR2 ANQGSEA, per germline. The CDR3 nucleotides are TGCAGCGTTTGGAGGGGCGATCAAGCTTTCTTT. This codes for CSVWRGDQAFF.

As for this clone: The same CDR3 arises from other DNA sequences in this sample as well. The chain employs TRBV7-3 and TRBJ2-6; TRBD2 might be the D (5 bases). V lost 5 bases to trimming and J lost 2 bases, with 10 bases between them. Germline loops: CDR1 SGHTA, CDR2 FQGTGA. The CDR3 extends over 15 amino acids. The CDR3 reads CASSPTGAGANVLTF. Here the CDR3 DNA reads TGTGCCAGCAGCCCCACCGGGGCTGGGGCCAACGTCCTGACTTTC.

The chain has TRBV9 and TRBJ2-5; TRBD2 matches 7 bases. Germline lookup yields CDR1 SGDLS and CDR2 YYNGEE. This CDR3 contains 14 residues. Germline trimming cut 3 bases from V and 5 bases from J; bases unmatched to any gene: 7. This CDR3 reads CASSASGAGETQYF. The DNA of the CDR3 is TGTGCCAGCAGCGCCAGCGGGGCGGGGGAGACCCAGTACTTC.

This chain connects TRBV3-1 (or the pseudogene TRBV3-2) to TRBJ2-1, with 14 positions matching TRBD2. CDR1 and CDR2 from the germline V gene are LGHDT and YNNKEL (reference sequence). The CDR3 has 17 amino acids. The V segment lost 4 bases and the J segment 4 bases; nucleotides outside the gene matches: 6. DNA of the CDR3: TGTGCCAGCAGCCCTAGGACTAGCGGGGGGCAGTACAATGAGCAGTTCTTC. It codes for CASSPRTSGGQYNEQFF.

With regard to this clone: Other nucleotide sequences from this sample produce the same CDR3. The CDR3 region is CASSLSRANYGYTF. CDR3 coding DNA: TGTGCCAGCAGTTTATCCAGGGCAAACTATGGCTACACCTTC. The chain carries TRBV27 and TRBJ1-2, with D possibly being TRBD1 (5 bases). This CDR3 is built from 14 residues. In germline, CDR1 is MNHEY, CDR2 SMNVEV (reference sequence). With 0 bases removed from V and 2 bases from J, the gap between germline ends came to 7 bases.